Each of the 28 T cell receptor beta chains below was sequenced from the same sample in a study. TCRdb independently ran MiXCR on the RT-PCR reads; one entry per CDR3 protein. The sample carries 550,000 to 750,000 distinct CDR3 sequences, 14% recorded once. Sequencing was carried out using memory CD4+ T cells from blood. The receptors shown here come from a female donor in good health, serving as a healthy control.

The chain is built from TRBV9 and TRBJ1-1; D is perhaps TRBD1 (5 bases). V was clipped by 3 bases and J by 2 bases, with 17 bases between them. CDR3 size: 16 residues. Germline values: CDR1 SGDLS, CDR2 YYNGEE. For the CDR3, the DNA is TGTGCCAGCAGCGCCACCGGGACCGTGGGTAACACTGAAGCTTTCTTT. Encoded protein: CASSATGTVGNTEAFF.

The sample holds many counts of this clonotype. The rearrangement links TRBV6-5 to TRBJ2-2; possible D gene TRBD2, 5 bases. The CDR3 is 14 residues long. V was shortened by 0 bases and J by 6 bases, with 8 bases between the two germline ends. Germline V CDR1 and CDR2: MNHEY, SVGAGI. The CDR3 here is CASSYSHGAGELFF. CDR3 coding DNA: TGTGCCAGCAGTTACTCTCACGGGGCCGGGGAGCTGTTTTTT.

The gene calls are TRBV7-8 and TRBJ2-5, with 7 bases lining up with TRBD2. The trim removed 5 bases at V and 4 bases at J, leaving 10 bases unmatched. There are 15 residues in the CDR3. Germline V gives CDR1 SGHVS, CDR2 FQNEAQ. The chain's CDR3 is CASSTSGGGLETQYF. In DNA form, the CDR3 reads TGTGCCAGCAGCACCTCTGGCGGGGGTTTAGAGACCCAGTACTTC.

The V call is TRBV7-2, the J call TRBJ2-1, with D unclear. Germline CDR1 SGHTA, CDR2 FQGNSA. Trimming pared 1 base from V and 13 bases from J, leaving 11 bases between. The CDR3 spans 12 residues. The DNA for the CDR3 is TGTGCCAGCAGCTTAGAGGTGGGCTACCAGTTCTTC. This encodes CASSLEVGYQFF.

This clonotype has more than one count but fewer than ten. The gene calls are TRBV20-1 and TRBJ2-7; possibly TRBD2 for D (5 bases). Germline V CDR1 and CDR2: DFQATT, SNEGSKA (reference sequence). The V gene lost 5 bases and the J gene lost 1 base, with 15 bases spanning the gap. This CDR3 spans 14 amino acids. The CDR3: CSAGIKRDSYEQYF. In DNA, the CDR3 is TGCAGTGCTGGGATAAAACGGGATTCCTACGAGCAGTACTTC.

The table lists this clonotype with a count of one. The rearrangement uses TRBV5-1 and TRBJ2-1; 11 nucleotides line up with TRBD1. Looked up from germline, CDR1 is SGHRS and CDR2 is YFSETQ. V shed 0 bases and J 9 bases; nucleotides not matched to a gene: 5. The CDR3 length is 15 residues. CDR3 in DNA: TGCGCCAGCAGCTTGGGAGGAGGGACAGGGGGTGAGCAGTTCTTC. Translation gives CASSLGGGTGGEQFF.

This clonotype was counted between two and nine times. J is TRBJ1-1 and V is TRBV29-1, with TRBD1 matching over 7 bases. Losses at the gene ends were 3 bases for V and 1 base for J; bases not matched to a gene: 2. CDR1 and CDR2 from the germline V gene are SQVTM and ANQGSEA. This CDR3 comprises 13 residues. The CDR3 nucleotides are TGCAGCGTTGAGGGACAGCAGAACACTGAAGCTTTCTTT. As protein: CSVEGQQNTEAFF.

J is TRBJ1-4 and V is TRBV4-1; weak D call: TRBD1 (5 bases). The germline V gene encodes CDR1 MGHRA and CDR2 YSYEKL. The CDR3 has 13 amino acids. V lost 5 bases, J lost 8 bases, and 12 bases lay in between. The CDR3 loop is CASSWRGEEKLFF. The CDR3, as DNA: TGCGCCAGCAGCTGGCGGGGGGAAGAAAAACTGTTTTTT.

V is TRBV5-1 and J is TRBJ1-4, with TRBD1 as a possible D gene (5 bases). Germline values: CDR1 SGHRS, CDR2 YFSETQ. V dropped 2 bases and J dropped 7 bases, with 9 bases sitting between them. The CDR3 runs 13 residues. The CDR3 sequence is CASSFLDSEKLFF. The CDR3 DNA sequence: TGCGCCAGCAGCTTCCTAGACAGTGAAAAACTGTTTTTT.

This clonotype was seen only a few times. This chain links TRBV7-2 with TRBJ1-6; possibly TRBD1 for D (5 bases). V was trimmed by 2 bases and J by 10 bases, leaving 12 bases between them. There are 14 residues in the CDR3. Germline-derived CDR1 and CDR2 are SGHTA and FQGNSA. CDR3 sequence: CASSLTQGRSPLHF. In nucleotides, the CDR3 is TGTGCCAGCAGCTTAACCCAGGGACGATCACCCCTCCACTTT.

This clonotype was seen a handful of times. V and J are TRBV20-1 and TRBJ2-1, with a possible D match to TRBD2 (6 bases). The CDR3 is made up of 15 amino acids. CDR1 and CDR2 from the germline V gene are DFQATT and SNEGSKA (reference sequence). The CDR3 region has the DNA TGCACTCTGGGAGGAGGGAGTGAGTCCTACAATGAGCAGTTCTTC. As protein: CTLGGGSESYNEQFF.

V gene TRBV28 combines with J gene TRBJ2-2; D ambiguous. V was clipped by 5 bases and J by 0 bases, with 10 bases between them. The germline V gene has CDR1 MDHEN and CDR2 SYDVKM. The CDR3 is 15 amino acids. CDR3 nucleotides: TGTGCCAGCAGTCGACCGCTCGCGAACACCGGGGAGCTGTTTTTT. The encoded protein is CASSRPLANTGELFF.

The chain is built from TRBV6-6 and TRBJ2-7, with D tentatively TRBD1 (5 bases). Trimming left V 5 bases short and J 3 bases short, with 17 bases between. The CDR3 contains 15 residues. Looked up from germline, CDR1 is MNHNY and CDR2 is SVGAGI (reference sequence). The CDR3 DNA follows: TGTGCCAGCAGTGGCCGGCAGGGAATGGTCTACGAGCAGTACTTC. It yields the protein CASSGRQGMVYEQYF.

This clonotype has at least ten counts. J is TRBJ2-3 and V is TRBV24-1, with D hard to call. The V end was cut by 2 bases, the J end by 4 bases, with 9 bases between. Germline loops: CDR1 KGHDR, CDR2 SFDVKD. The CDR3 contains 14 residues. The CDR3 coding sequence is TGTGCCACCAGTGATTGGGCAGAAGCAGATACGCAGTATTTT. Translated: CATSDWAEADTQYF.

In its sample, this clonotype was seen a few times. The CDR3 DNA reads TGTGCCAGCAGCCGGGGACTAGCGGGAGAGCGGCCCGCTGGTGAGCAGTTCTTC. Protein: CASSRGLAGERPAGEQFF. This chain links TRBV11-2 with TRBJ2-1; the match to TRBD2 covers 14 bases. Unmatched junction bases numbered 15, after V lost 5 bases and J lost 9 bases. Germline CDR1 and CDR2: SGHAT and FQNNGV. The CDR3 runs 18 residues.

This clonotype was picked up a small number of times. V and J are TRBV10-3 and TRBJ1-2; D unresolved. CDR3 length equals 16 residues. The germline V and J ends were trimmed by 1 base and 4 bases, with 16 bases remaining between them. CDR1 and CDR2 from the germline V gene are ENHRY and SYGVKD. Here the CDR3 DNA reads TGTGCCATCAGTGAGTTCGCCTTGTTGAACGTCTATGGCTACACCTTC. It codes for CAISEFALLNVYGYTF.

This clonotype was seen repeatedly, ten times or more. The chain is built from TRBV10-1 and TRBJ2-3; tentative D call: TRBD2 (6 bases). Germline assignment: CDR1 WNHNN and CDR2 SYGVQD (reference sequence). V lost 3 bases and J 5 bases, leaving 15 bases between the germline ends. The CDR3 runs 15 residues. CDR3 DNA sequence: TGCGCCAGCAGTGACGATAGGAGGGATCAAGATACGCAGTATTTT. It translates to CASSDDRRDQDTQYF.

This clonotype was seen a few times. Written as DNA, the CDR3 is TGTGCCAGCAGCGTAGGTTCGCTAGCGGGGGGTTCCGAGACCCAGTACTTC. Amino acids: CASSVGSLAGGSETQYF. The J gene is TRBJ2-5, the V gene TRBV9; 11 bases match TRBD2. CDR3 length: 17 residues. Unmatched junction bases numbered 9, after V lost 0 bases and J lost 5 bases. CDR1 and CDR2 (germline): SGDLS, YYNGEE.

This clonotype has just one count. This sequence joins TRBV6-6 and TRBJ2-3, with 10 bases lining up with TRBD2. The ends lost 3 bases at V and 11 bases at J; junction bases unmatched: 11. The germline V gene encodes CDR1 MNHNY and CDR2 SVGAGI (reference sequence). The CDR3 length is 15 residues. The CDR3 sequence: CASSYLAGGYNEQYF. CDR3 bases: TGTGCCAGCAGTTATTTAGCGGGGGGCTACAATGAGCAGTATTTT.

With respect to this clonotype: The junction departs from germline at one end; a sequencing error may be responsible. V gene TRBV20-1 combines with J gene TRBJ1-4, with no clear D. The CDR3 totals 11 residues. Germline V lookup: CDR1 DFQATT, CDR2 SNEGSKA (reference sequence). The CDR3, as DNA: TGCAGTGCTATCGGGAGGTCCTCGGTCTTATTT. Translating gives CSAIGRSSVLF.

V and J are TRBV6-5 and TRBJ2-2; 9 nucleotides agree with TRBD1. Trimming at V came to 6 bases and at J to 10 bases, leaving 12 bases not matched to a gene. Germline V CDR1 and CDR2: MNHEY, SVGAGI. CDR3 size: 15 residues. CDR3 coding DNA: TGTGCCAGCAGGGGCAGCGGGACAGGGAAAGAGGAGCTGTTTTTT. Translated, it gives CASRGSGTGKEELFF.

This clonotype came up many times. The chain uses TRBV20-1 and TRBJ1-1; D gene ambiguous. CDR1 is DFQATT, CDR2 SNEGSKA, per germline (reference sequence). The CDR3 sequence is 10 residues long. V dropped 4 bases and J dropped 5 bases, with 5 bases sitting between them. The CDR3 nucleotides are TGCAGTGCTACCAGGACTGAAGCTTTCTTT. Its translation: CSATRTEAFF.

V is TRBV6-2 or TRBV6-3 and J is TRBJ2-7, with no clear D. V was clipped by 6 bases and J by 3 bases, with 15 bases between them. Looked up from germline, CDR1 is MNHEY and CDR2 is SVGEGT. The CDR3 contains 14 residues. In nucleotides, the CDR3 is TGTGCCAGCAGAACTACTCGGTCCATCTACGAGCAGTACTTC. Its protein product is CASRTTRSIYEQYF.

This clonotype turned up a few times. CDR3: CATSGRENEAFF. As DNA, the CDR3 is TGTGCCACCAGTGGGAGGGAGAATGAAGCTTTCTTT. The rearrangement joins TRBV24-1 to TRBJ1-1; no reliable D call. V lost 5 bases to trimming and J lost 7 bases, with 10 bases between them. The CDR3 totals 12 residues. Germline loops: CDR1 KGHDR, CDR2 SFDVKD.

CDR3 loop: CASSVANSAYEQYF. Here the CDR3 DNA reads TGTGCCAGCAGCGTAGCTAACAGTGCCTACGAGCAGTACTTC. The chain has TRBV9 and TRBJ2-7; D uncertain. Germline V CDR1 and CDR2: SGDLS, YYNGEE. This CDR3 spans 14 amino acids. V was pared by 0 bases and J by 2 bases, with 9 bases between.

V usage is TRBV12-3 or TRBV12-4 and J usage is TRBJ1-2; D call uncertain. This CDR3 spans 13 amino acids. Trimming removed 3 bases at V and 3 bases at J, with 8 bases between. CDR3 loop: CASSFGSHYGYTF. In nucleotides, the CDR3 is TGTGCCAGCAGTTTTGGGAGTCACTATGGCTACACCTTC.

This chain links TRBV19 with TRBJ2-7; 9 nucleotides match TRBD1. V shed 5 bases, J shed 5 bases, and the junction held 7 bases outside the gene matches. Germline V gene lookup returns CDR1 LNHDA and CDR2 SQIVND (reference sequence). The CDR3 consists of 14 residues. CDR3 nucleotide sequence: TGTGCCAGTAGTCGGGACAGGGAGTCCCACGAGCAGTACTTC. This gives the protein CASSRDRESHEQYF.

This clonotype was recorded many times. This chain connects TRBV18 to TRBJ2-2; D unresolved. Germline lookup yields CDR1 KGHSH and CDR2 LQKENI. Trimming removed 3 bases at V and 1 base at J, with 3 bases between. This CDR3 spans 13 amino acids. CDR3 in amino acids: CASSPMNTGELFF. The CDR3 DNA is TGTGCCAGCTCACCGATGAACACCGGGGAGCTGTTTTTT.